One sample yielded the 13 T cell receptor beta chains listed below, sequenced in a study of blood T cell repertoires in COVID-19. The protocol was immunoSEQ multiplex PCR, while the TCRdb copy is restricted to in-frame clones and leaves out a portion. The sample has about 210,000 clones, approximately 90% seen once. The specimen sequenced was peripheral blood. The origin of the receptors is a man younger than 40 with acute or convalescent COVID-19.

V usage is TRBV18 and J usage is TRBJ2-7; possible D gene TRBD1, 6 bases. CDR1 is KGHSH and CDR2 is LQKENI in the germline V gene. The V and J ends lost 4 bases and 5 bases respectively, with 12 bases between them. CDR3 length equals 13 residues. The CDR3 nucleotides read TGTGCCAGCTCACTGACTTGGGGGCACGAGCAGTACTTC. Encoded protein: CASSLTWGHEQYF.

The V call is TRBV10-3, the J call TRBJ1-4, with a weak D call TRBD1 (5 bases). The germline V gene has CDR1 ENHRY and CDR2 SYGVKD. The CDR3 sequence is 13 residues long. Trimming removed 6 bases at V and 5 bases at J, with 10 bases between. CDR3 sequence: CAISGTLNEKLFF. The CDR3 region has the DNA TGTGCCATCAGCGGGACTTTAAATGAAAAACTGTTTTTT.

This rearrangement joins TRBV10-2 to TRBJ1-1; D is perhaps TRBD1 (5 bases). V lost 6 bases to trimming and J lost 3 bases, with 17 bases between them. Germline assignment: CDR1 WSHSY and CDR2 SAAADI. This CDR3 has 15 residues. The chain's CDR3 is CASRAILGGDTEAFF. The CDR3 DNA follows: TGCGCCAGCAGGGCGATCCTTGGGGGGGACACTGAAGCTTTCTTT.

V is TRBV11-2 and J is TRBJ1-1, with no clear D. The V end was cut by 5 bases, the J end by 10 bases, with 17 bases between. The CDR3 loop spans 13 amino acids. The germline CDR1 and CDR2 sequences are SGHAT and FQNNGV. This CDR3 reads CASSPVEGSAAFF. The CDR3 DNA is TGTGCCAGCAGCCCAGTTGAGGGCTCTGCAGCTTTCTTT.

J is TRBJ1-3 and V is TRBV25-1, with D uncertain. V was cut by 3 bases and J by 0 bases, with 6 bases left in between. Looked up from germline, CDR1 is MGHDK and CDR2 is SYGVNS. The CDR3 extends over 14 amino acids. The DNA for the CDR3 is TGTGCCAGCAGTGATCTCTACTCTGGAAACACCATATATTTT. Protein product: CASSDLYSGNTIYF.

The CDR3 here is CASSQDPGLGGWNEQFF. The CDR3 bases are TGTGCCAGCAGCCAAGATCCGGGACTAGGCGGGTGGAATGAGCAGTTCTTC. The rearrangement links TRBV3-1 (or the pseudogene TRBV3-2) to TRBJ2-1, with TRBD2 matching 8 bases. Trimming cost V 0 bases and J 7 bases; bases outside gene matches: 11. Per germline, CDR1 LGHDT and CDR2 YNNKEL (reference sequence). The CDR3 has 17 residues.

Here the CDR3 reads CASHPTGGGTGELFF. Here the CDR3 DNA reads TGTGCCAGCCACCCTACAGGGGGCGGCACCGGGGAGCTGTTTTTT. This chain uses TRBV7-3 with TRBJ2-2; the match to TRBD1 covers 9 bases. The junction had 8 bases not matched to a gene; V was cut back by 8 bases and J by 4 bases. CDR3 length: 15 amino acids. Germline V gene data show CDR1 as SGHTA and CDR2 as FQGTGA. The entire variable domain, with the rest obtained from reference TRBV7-3 and TRBJ2-2, is as follows: GAGVSQTPSNKVTEKGKYVELRCDPISGHTALYWYRQSLGQGPEFLIYFQGTGAADDSGLPNDRFFAVRPEGSVSTLKIQRTERGDSAVYLCASHPTGGGTGELFFGEGSRLTVL.

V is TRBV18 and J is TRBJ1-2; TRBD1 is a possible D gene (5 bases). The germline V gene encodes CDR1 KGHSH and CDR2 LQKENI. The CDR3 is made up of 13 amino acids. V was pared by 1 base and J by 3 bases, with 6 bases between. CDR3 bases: TGTGCCAGCTCACCACAGACAGACTATGGCTACACCTTC. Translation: CASSPQTDYGYTF.

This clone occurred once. The CDR3 reads CASSPYSNTGELFF. The CDR3 DNA reads as TGTGCCAGCAGCCCGTACTCGAACACCGGGGAGCTGTTTTTT. The rearrangement joins TRBV7-3 to TRBJ2-2; D ambiguous. The germline gives CDR1 SGHTA, CDR2 FQGTGA. The germline V and J ends were trimmed by 5 bases and 0 bases, with 7 bases remaining between them. CDR3 length: 14 amino acids. The variable domain in full, completed from reference TRBV7-3 and TRBJ2-2, reads GAGVSQTPSNKVTEKGKYVELRCDPISGHTALYWYRQSLGQGPEFLIYFQGTGAADDSGLPNDRFFAVRPEGSVSTLKIQRTERGDSAVYLCASSPYSNTGELFFGEGSRLTVL.

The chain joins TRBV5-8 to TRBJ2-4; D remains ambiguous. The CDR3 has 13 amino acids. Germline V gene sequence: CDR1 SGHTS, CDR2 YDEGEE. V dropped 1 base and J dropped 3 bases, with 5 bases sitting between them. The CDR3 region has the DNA TGTGCCAGCAGCTTGTCCCTCAAAAACATTCAGTACTTC. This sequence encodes CASSLSLKNIQYF.

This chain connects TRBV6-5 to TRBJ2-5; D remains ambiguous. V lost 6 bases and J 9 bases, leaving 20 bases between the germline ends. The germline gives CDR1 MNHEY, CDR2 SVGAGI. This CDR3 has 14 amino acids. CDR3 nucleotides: TGTGCCAGCAGACCTATTCTGAACACGCGGCCCCAGTACTTC. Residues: CASRPILNTRPQYF.

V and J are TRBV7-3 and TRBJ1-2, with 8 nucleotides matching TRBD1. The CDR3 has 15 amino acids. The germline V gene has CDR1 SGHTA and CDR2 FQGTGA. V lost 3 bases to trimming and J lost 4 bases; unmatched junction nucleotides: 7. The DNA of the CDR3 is TGTGCCAGCAGCTTGGGGACAGGCGCTATCTATGGCTACACCTTC. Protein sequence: CASSLGTGAIYGYTF.

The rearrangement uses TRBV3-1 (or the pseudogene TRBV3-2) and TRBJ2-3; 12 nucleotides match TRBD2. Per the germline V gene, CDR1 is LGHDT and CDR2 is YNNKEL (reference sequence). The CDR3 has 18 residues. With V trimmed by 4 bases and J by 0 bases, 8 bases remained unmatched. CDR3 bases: TGTGCCAGCAGCCCCTTTCTAGGGACTAGCGGGAGCACAGATACGCAGTATTTT. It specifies CASSPFLGTSGSTDTQYF.